A single sample gave rise to the 10 T cell receptor beta chains below, sequenced in a study of long-term antiretroviral therapy in people with HIV (dated by TCRdb to between 2021 and 2024). The immunoSEQ hsTCRB v3.0 assay was used at survey level resolution for TRB variable region sequencing. The table comes from immuneACCESS by way of TCRdb, which keeps in-frame sequences with V and J called. Part of the clones is missing from these tables; in studies checked, under half for an unresolved V gene and the rest for unknown reasons. The sample yields approximately 33,000 clones; approximately 83% were counted once. 3.8% of the sample comes from the top ten. Sample: unsorted PBMCs, taken 0.8 years before starting antiretroviral therapy. These receptors originate from a man between 18 and 29 years old with HIV.

The sample holds a few counts of this clone. The chain employs TRBV6-4 and TRBJ1-1; maybe TRBD1 (6 bases). The V gene lost 2 bases and the J gene lost 3 bases, with 7 bases spanning the gap. Germline V lookup: CDR1 MRHNA, CDR2 SNTAGT. The CDR3 length is 13 residues. The chain's CDR3 is CASSDDRYTEAFF. CDR3 bases: TGTGCCAGCAGTGACGACAGGTACACTGAAGCTTTCTTT.

V usage is TRBV6-1 and J usage is TRBJ1-4; 10 bases agree with TRBD1. The V gene's germline CDR1 is MNHNS and CDR2 SASEGT. J lost 8 bases, V lost 3 bases, and 3 bases had no gene match. There are 14 residues in the CDR3. CDR3: CASSEDRGGEKLFF. Written as DNA, the CDR3 is TGTGCCAGCAGTGAGGACAGGGGGGGCGAAAAACTGTTTTTT.

This clone was observed a few times. V usage is TRBV11-3 and J usage is TRBJ1-1, with D unclear. The CDR3 length is 13 residues. Germline CDR1 reads SGHNT; CDR2 reads YENEEA. Trimming removed 2 bases from V and 3 bases from J, with 7 bases in between. This CDR3 is CASSLNSDTEAFF. CDR3 in DNA: TGTGCCAGCAGCTTAAATTCAGACACTGAAGCTTTCTTT. The variable domain in full, with the rest retrieved from reference TRBV11-3 and TRBJ1-1, is EAGVVQSPRYKIIEKKQPVAFWCNPISGHNTLYWYLQNLGQGPELLIRYENEEAVDDSQLPKDRFSAERLKGVDSTLKIQPAELGDSAVYLCASSLNSDTEAFFGQGTRLTVV.

The chain has TRBV15 and TRBJ1-2, with D unclear. Germline V CDR1 and CDR2: LNHNV, YYDKDF (reference sequence). This CDR3 has 14 amino acids. Trimming removed 0 bases from V and 8 bases from J, with 13 bases in between. The CDR3 reads CATSRDPPTSGYTF. In DNA, the CDR3 is TGTGCCACCAGCAGAGACCCTCCGACGTCCGGCTACACCTTC.

The rearrangement joins TRBV18 to TRBJ2-1, with D possibly TRBD2 on 5 matching bases. The CDR3 extends over 12 amino acids. With 6 bases removed from V and 6 bases from J, the gap between germline ends came to 9 bases. The germline gives CDR1 KGHSH, CDR2 LQKENI. This chain's CDR3 is CASSLLVNEQFF. In DNA form, the CDR3 reads TGTGCCAGCTCGCTACTAGTCAATGAGCAGTTCTTC.

The V gene is TRBV7-9, the J gene TRBJ2-3; 13 bases match TRBD2. The germline gives CDR1 SEHNR, CDR2 FQNEAQ (reference sequence). V lost 4 bases and J lost 3; bases outside the gene matches: 10. CDR3 size: 18 residues. The CDR3 here is CASSSYQGTSGETDTQYF. CDR3 nucleotides: TGTGCCAGCAGCTCCTACCAAGGGACTAGCGGGGAGACAGATACGCAGTATTTT.

J is TRBJ2-1 and V is TRBV19; 7 bases map to TRBD2. The CDR3 runs to 16 residues. Germline trimming cut 3 bases from V and 7 bases from J; bases unmatched to any gene: 12. Germline loops: CDR1 LNHDA, CDR2 SQIVND (reference sequence). The CDR3 region is CASSIPGDYGMNEQFF. Written as DNA, the CDR3 is TGTGCCAGTAGTATTCCTGGGGACTACGGTATGAATGAGCAGTTCTTC.

The chain employs TRBV11-2 and TRBJ2-5; D is uncertain. This CDR3 comprises 12 residues. The V end lost 4 bases, the J end lost 1 base, and 4 bases lay between the germline ends. Per germline, CDR1 SGHAT and CDR2 FQNNGV. The CDR3 DNA reads as TGTGCCAGCAGCTACGCCCAAGAGACCCAGTACTTC. It yields the protein CASSYAQETQYF.

This chain connects TRBV18 to TRBJ1-5; D ambiguous. The germline CDR1 and CDR2 sequences are KGHSH and LQKENI. CDR3 length: 15 amino acids. Trimming removed 6 bases from V and 2 bases from J, with 14 bases in between. CDR3 DNA sequence: TGTGCCAGCTCCCCCCGGGCAGGCGGCAATCAGCCCCAGCATTTT. It translates to CASSPRAGGNQPQHF.

This clone was observed once. This chain joins TRBV5-6 and TRBJ1-4; D might be TRBD1 (5 bases). The CDR3 is 16 amino acids. With 0 bases removed from V and 0 bases from J, the gap between germline ends came to 9 bases. Germline V lookup: CDR1 SGHDT, CDR2 YYEEEE. The CDR3 DNA follows: TGTGCCAGCAGCTTGGATTGGGGGGCAACTAATGAAAAACTGTTTTTT. Encoded protein: CASSLDWGATNEKLFF.